These 2 T cell receptor beta chains originate from one sample sequenced in a study of T cells in Graves' hyperthyroidism and ophthalmopathy. It was RNA transcripts that yielded the amplified TCR beta CDR3 regions. When the TCR CDR3 underwent first-round RT-PCR, the HTBI primer set was used. TCRdb redid the calling of the multiplex PCR reads with MiXCR, one entry per CDR3 protein. The table shows about 350,000 distinct CDR3 sequences, with about 14% occurring only once. Material: blood. The receptors were gathered from a woman in her twenties or thirties with Graves' hyperthyroidism.

This clonotype was detected only a few times. Mismatch with germline at one junction end may stem from a read error. The chain has TRBV5-4 and TRBJ1-2; possible D gene TRBD1, 6 bases. The CDR3 runs 15 residues. Germline assignment: CDR1 SGHNT and CDR2 YYREEE (reference sequence). The CDR3 bases are TGTGTCAGCAGCTCTGACGGGGGCTCTGTCTATGGCTACACCTTC. This gives the protein CVSSSDGGSVYGYTF.

The V call is TRBV18, the J call TRBJ2-3; no clear D gene. Trimming pared 6 bases from V and 2 bases from J, leaving 12 bases between. There are 14 residues in the CDR3. The V gene's germline CDR1 is KGHSH and CDR2 LQKENI. CDR3 residues: CASSSIQHTDTQYF. In DNA, the CDR3 is TGTGCCAGCTCCTCCATCCAGCACACAGATACGCAGTATTTT.